The subject of this entry is one T cell receptor (beta chain). This clonotype appeared a few times. Its target antigen remains unknown. Per-base qualities were not stored, and no clone one base away is much larger. The sample comes from a study of early T cells in non-severe SARS-CoV-2 infection (dated by TCRdb to 2020 to 2023). Looking at the study overall: Bulk RNA from unsorted whole blood was used for TCR sequencing, so alpha and beta chains could not be paired.

Results and caveats for the whole study, not just this receptor: VDJdb matching was skewed toward anti-spike CD8 responses, so virus-specific expansions were likely underestimated and private and CD4 specificities were missed.

The study was a case-control design nested within a healthcare worker cohort in London, UK, with weekly nasopharyngeal swab PCR tests and blood sampling. Healthcare workers were recruited during the week of the UK lockdown, between 23 and 31 March 2020, and followed weekly for up to roughly 15 weeks. Reading from cysteine to phenylalanine, the CDR3 counts 12 amino acids. Only the CDR3 portion is preserved as DNA: 36 bases, with reading frame beginning at the first base. CDR1 and CDR2 (SEHNR, FQNEAQ) derive from the germline V gene (reference sequence). V and J lose 7 bases and 8 bases, and a span of 11 bases separates them. The library was obtained by 5' RACE. Sequencing used a NextSeq 500. In the TCR library protocol, unique molecular identifiers were attached to individual cDNA molecules to correct for PCR bias and sequencing error. Both TCR alpha and beta chains were sequenced, and tight co-correlation was observed between alpha and beta sequence abundances in each sample. The authors processed their data as follows. Decombinator V4 was used to annotate TCR sequences for V gene, J gene and CDR3. TCRs were defined as expanded if a significant change between any two time points was detected under a Poisson model with p below 0.0001. TCR abundances were normalised to the total number of TCRs sequenced per sample and expressed as counts per million. TRAV1-2 paired with TRAJ12, TRAJ20 or TRAJ33 defined MAIT TCRs, while TRAV10 paired with TRAJ18 defined iNKT TCRs. VDJdb, accessed on 1 November 2021, was searched for TCRs annotated for CMV, EBV and SARS-CoV-2, and TCRs annotated for more than one antigen were excluded. Through fastp at Q25 and MiXCR, TCRdb rebuilt clones from the public reads, retaining in-frame beta chains. Every entry covers one CDR3 protein and lists the most common genes and DNA from its rows. These V and J calls are TCRdb output, not the study's own analysis. For this sample the table gives about 21,000 distinct CDR3 sequences, of which over 4% were detected only once. The ten top clones hold around 5.2% of the sample.

The TCR sequence derives from an adult who was a healthcare worker with PCR-confirmed SARS-CoV-2 infection or an uninfected control (not recorded which). The sequenced sample was whole blood. This sequence uses TRBV7-9 and TRBJ1-4; tentative D gene TRBD1, with 5 bases matching. The CDR3 amino acid sequence is: CASNNGGEKLFF. At the DNA level, the sequence is TGTGCCAGCAACAATGGGGGGGAAAAACTGTTTTTT.